Sequencing of this TCR beta chain was carried out in a study of cytomegalovirus exposure and HLA in healthy donors. At the level of the study: Unique TCRs from HLA-typed donors, around 93 million of them, were held in an early data release.

PCR involved 60 Vbeta and 13 Jbeta primers. Data came from immunoSEQ multiplex PCR; TCRdb stores just in-frame clones and leaves some out. This table has about 150,000 clones, around 75% appearing once. CDR1 and CDR2 (germline): SGHDT, YYEEEE. The CDR3 loop spans 15 amino acids. The V and J ends lost 4 bases and 8 bases, in that order; junction bases with no gene match: 9. The rearrangement links TRBV5-6 to TRBJ2-4; 10 nucleotides align to TRBD1. The receptor was isolated from a man aged 18-30 years in good health and CMV-seronegative. Material for sequencing was PBMCs. This CDR3 reads CASSPGQGLRDIQYF. The CDR3 coding sequence is TGTGCCAGCAGCCCGGGACAGGGGCTTAGGGACATTCAGTACTTC.